This is a list of T cell receptor beta chains from one sample in a study of cytomegalovirus exposure and HLA in healthy donors. Assay used: immunoSEQ multiplex PCR; TCRdb lists only in-frame clones, some missing. The sample table sets out tens of thousands of clones. The sample comprised PBMCs. The source of these receptors is a woman in her forties or fifties in good health and CMV-seropositive. CDR3s include the opening cysteine and the closing phenylalanine or tryptophan. D genes are given only for firm matches.

>TRBJ1-5|TRBV19|TRBD1
CASSILTGGGQPQHF
TGTGCCAGTAGTATTTTGACAGGGGGCGGGCAGCCCCAGCATTTT
>TRBJ2-1|TRBV25-1|TRBD2
CASSEKGLAYNEQFF
TGTGCCAGCAGTGAAAAGGGACTAGCGTACAATGAGCAGTTCTTC
>TRBJ2-3|TRBV28|TRBD2
CASSTPLAGSSTDTQYF
TGTGCCAGCAGTACCCCACTAGCGGGTTCTAGCACAGATACGCAGTATTTT
>TRBJ1-6|TRBV13|-
CASSLARSGHSPLHF
TGTGCCAGCAGCTTAGCAAGGTCAGGGCATTCACCCCTCCACTTT
>TRBJ2-5|TRBV9|-
CASSVDNSETQYF
TGTGCCAGCAGCGTAGACAATTCAGAGACCCAGTACTTC
>TRBJ1-1|TRBV4-3|TRBD1
CASSQYRGLNTEAFF
TGCGCCAGCAGCCAATACAGGGGGTTGAACACTGAAGCTTTCTTT
>TRBJ2-2|TRBV7-2|TRBD2
CASSPRGRPYTGELFF
TGTGCCAGCAGCCCCCGCGGGAGACCCTACACCGGGGAGCTGTTTTTT
>TRBJ1-1|TRBV30|-
CAWSLGGSSTEAFF
TGTGCCTGGAGTTTAGGGGGATCGAGCACTGAAGCTTTCTTT
>TRBJ2-1|TRBV2|TRBD1
CASRRTGSRQTNEQFF
TGTGCCAGCAGAAGGACAGGGAGCCGACAAACCAATGAGCAGTTCTTC
>TRBJ2-7|TRBV18|TRBD1
CASSPPGTAVHEQYF
TGTGCCAGCTCACCACCAGGGACAGCTGTGCACGAGCAGTACTTC
>TRBJ1-2|TRBV19|TRBD1
CASGDRLTGGYTF
TGTGCCAGCGGGGACAGGCTGACGGGGGGCTACACCTTC
>TRBJ1-1|TRBV27|-
CASSLGHLNTEAFF
TGTGCCAGCAGCCTGGGACACCTGAACACTGAAGCTTTCTTT
>TRBJ1-4|TRBV5-1|TRBD1
CASSPGQAETEKLFF
TGCGCCAGCAGCCCCGGACAGGCGGAGACTGAAAAACTGTTTTTT
>TRBJ1-2|TRBV19|-
CASNDYRETNGYTF
TGTGCCAGCAACGACTACAGGGAAACTAATGGCTACACCTTC
>TRBJ2-1|TRBV5-1|TRBD2
CASRETSGIPYNEQFF
TGCGCCAGCAGGGAAACTAGCGGGATTCCTTACAATGAGCAGTTCTTC
>TRBJ1-2|TRBV13|TRBD1
CASSLEGGQGSYGYTF
TGTGCCAGCAGCTTAGAAGGCGGACAGGGGTCCTATGGCTACACCTTC
>TRBJ2-7|TRBV29-1|TRBD2
CSVEGRDFPYEQYF
TGCAGCGTTGAGGGGAGGGATTTTCCCTACGAGCAGTACTTC
>TRBJ2-2|TRBV6-5|-
CASRQSGISGELFF
TGTGCCAGCAGACAAAGTGGTATCAGCGGGGAGCTGTTTTTT
>TRBJ1-6|TRBV25-1|-
CASSEVGPYLTLHF
TGTGCCAGCAGTGAGGTGGGGCCTTATTTGACCCTCCACTTT
>TRBJ2-3|TRBV6-1|-
CASKLQGSDTQYF
TGTGCCAGCAAGCTTCAGGGGTCAGATACGCAGTATTTT
>TRBJ2-1|TRBV7-2|-
CASSPTYGNEQFF
TGTGCCAGCAGCCCTACTTATGGCAATGAGCAGTTCTTC
>TRBJ1-1|TRBV9|-
CASSVVGGSTEAFF
TGTGCCAGCAGCGTAGTGGGGGGTAGCACTGAAGCTTTCTTT
>TRBJ1-2|TRBV6-5|-
CASSYQLGGNNYGYTF
TGTGCCAGCAGTTACCAGCTTGGCGGGAATAACTATGGCTACACCTTC
>TRBJ2-1|TRBV18|-
CASSPARENEQFF
TGTGCCAGCTCACCAGCCCGGGAGAATGAGCAGTTCTTC
>TRBJ2-2|TRBV30|-
CAWSNTPTGELFF
TGTGCCTGGAGTAACACACCCACCGGGGAGCTGTTTTTT
>TRBJ2-7|TRBV7-6|TRBD1
CASSSGTGGDYEQYF
TGTGCCAGCAGCTCCGGGACAGGGGGCGACTACGAGCAGTACTTC
>TRBJ2-7|TRBV7-9|TRBD2
CASSFVAGSSYEQYF
TGTGCCAGCAGCTTCGTAGCGGGGAGCTCCTACGAGCAGTACTTC
>TRBJ2-1|TRBV2|-
CASSFQRFNEQFF
TGTGCCAGCAGTTTTCAGCGCTTCAATGAGCAGTTCTTC
>TRBJ2-2|TRBV5-1|-
CASSPEGVGELFF
TGCGCCAGCAGCCCGGAAGGGGTCGGGGAGCTGTTTTTT
>TRBJ2-5|TRBV7-9|-
CAGGQETQYF
TGTGCGGGCGGGCAAGAGACCCAGTACTTC